Detailed here is one T cell receptor beta chain. Its antigen remains unknown. The data derive from a study of cytomegalovirus exposure and HLA in healthy donors. Study-level results: Reports showed the classifier diagnosing cytomegalovirus status with high specificity and sensitivity. Three CMV-associated chains proved CMV antigen-specific in vitro. Analysis performed later showed TCR beta chains linked to HLA being more clonally expanded than equally common others.

The CDR3 has 13 residues. CDR1 is SGHRS, CDR2 YFSETQ, per germline. Trimming cost V 1 base and J 6 bases, with 11 bases left between them. The PCR made use of 60 Vbeta and 13 Jbeta primers. The method was immunoSEQ multiplex PCR; TCRdb's version includes in-frame clones alone and lacks a portion of them. The top ten clones hold 6.8% of a sample with tens of thousands of clones, 65% to 75% of them seen once. This receptor was taken from a man aged 30 to 45 in good health and CMV-seropositive. The sequenced sample was PBMCs. V usage is TRBV5-1 and J usage is TRBJ2-7; tentative D call: TRBD1 (5 bases). DNA for the CDR3: TGCGCCAGCAGCTTGAGGGGCGATGGCGAGCAGTACTTC. Translated, it gives CASSLRGDGEQYF.